This record looks at one T cell receptor beta chain sequence and its context. The entry originates in a study of blood T cell repertoires in COVID-19. The wider study: Acute and convalescent COVID-19 samples came from the United States, Italy and Spain. In each case, the material was cDNA or gDNA derived from T cells, B-cell-depleted T cells, or PBMCs.

Germline values: CDR1 SGHDN, CDR2 FVKESK. V lost 5 bases to trimming and J lost 0 bases; unmatched junction nucleotides: 4. The CDR3 runs 16 residues. Original processing methods: Reference gene primer amplification yielded estimated nucleated cell counts. Profiling relied on immunoSEQ multiplex PCR, and the TCRdb table lists in-frame clones only, not all of them. That table furnishes V, J and clone size, whereas the DNA furnished D and trimming. The table lists about 220,000 clones, roughly 86% of them singletons. This chain joins TRBV14 and TRBJ1-6, with 7 bases aligning to TRBD1. Input material: peripheral blood. This receptor was obtained from a young woman who had recovered from COVID-19. The CDR3 loop reads CASSNPGGSYNSPLHF. CDR3 DNA sequence: TGTGCCAGCAGCAATCCAGGGGGCTCCTATAATTCACCCCTCCACTTT.